This T cell receptor beta chain stems from a study of blood T cell repertoires in COVID-19. Study information: COVID-19 samples from acute and convalescent phases originated in the United States, Italy and Spain.

Source study methods: The authors estimated nucleated cell counts from reference gene primer amplification. Measured with immunoSEQ multiplex PCR; TCRdb has only the in-frame clones, and not every one. That table supplies the V and J calls and clone size; D and trimming were determined from the DNA. The table has some 200,000 clones, approximately 85% seen once. The sample taken for sequencing was peripheral blood. This receptor was taken from a woman of 80 years or more with acute or convalescent COVID-19.

The CDR3 DNA reads as TGTGCCAGCAGCTTGACTAGCGGGGAGGCAGATACGCAGTATTTT. It encodes CASSLTSGEADTQYF. The chain has TRBV7-2 and TRBJ2-3, with 11 bases aligning to TRBD2. The CDR3 contains 15 residues. Per the germline V gene, CDR1 is SGHTA and CDR2 is FQGNSA. Trimming cost V 3 bases and J 4 bases; bases outside gene matches: 3.